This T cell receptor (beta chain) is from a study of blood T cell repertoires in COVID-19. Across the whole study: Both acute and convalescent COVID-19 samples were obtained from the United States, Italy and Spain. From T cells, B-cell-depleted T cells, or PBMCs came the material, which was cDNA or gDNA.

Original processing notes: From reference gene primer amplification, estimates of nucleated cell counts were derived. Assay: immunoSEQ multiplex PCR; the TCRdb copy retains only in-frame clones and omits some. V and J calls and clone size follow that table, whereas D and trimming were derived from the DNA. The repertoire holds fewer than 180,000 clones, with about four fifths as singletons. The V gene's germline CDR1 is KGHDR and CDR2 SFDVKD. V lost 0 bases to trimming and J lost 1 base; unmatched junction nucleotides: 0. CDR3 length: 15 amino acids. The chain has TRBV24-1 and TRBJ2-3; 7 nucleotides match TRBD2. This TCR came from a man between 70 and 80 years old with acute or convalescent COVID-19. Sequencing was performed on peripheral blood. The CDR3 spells CATSDLSGGTDTQYF. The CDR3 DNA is TGTGCCACCAGTGATTTGAGCGGGGGCACAGATACGCAGTATTTT.